The 10 T cell receptor beta chains below all came from one sample that was sequenced in a study of blood T cell repertoires in COVID-19. Repertoires were generated with immunoSEQ multiplex PCR, while TCRdb's copy carries only in-frame clones and drops some. The table shows around 80,000 clones, with more than 65% occurring only once. The specimen was peripheral blood. Source of these receptors: an elderly man with acute or convalescent COVID-19.

This clone was counted only a few times. The CDR3 spells CASSLEQHEQYF. The CDR3 DNA follows: TGCGCCAGCAGCTTGGAACAGCACGAGCAGTACTTC. The V gene is TRBV5-1, the J gene TRBJ2-7; D is ambiguous. Per germline, CDR1 SGHRS and CDR2 YFSETQ. The V and J ends lost 0 bases and 5 bases respectively, with 6 bases between them. The CDR3 sequence is 12 residues long.

The gene calls are TRBV28 and TRBJ1-5, with TRBD1 as a possible D gene (5 bases). Germline V CDR1 and CDR2: MDHEN, SYDVKM. This CDR3 has 14 residues. With 6 bases removed from V and 7 bases from J, the gap between germline ends came to 16 bases. This CDR3 reads CASRNTGGGQPQHF. The CDR3 DNA is TGTGCCAGCAGGAATACAGGCGGGGGGCAGCCCCAGCATTTT.

This chain uses TRBV5-1 with TRBJ2-7; a possible D gene is TRBD2 (6 bases). Germline V gives CDR1 SGHRS, CDR2 YFSETQ. This CDR3 is built from 15 residues. V dropped 4 bases and J dropped 3 bases, with 17 bases sitting between them. The CDR3 sequence: CASSLGPGRLYEQYF. CDR3 bases: TGCGCCAGCAGCCTCGGCCCGGGGAGGCTCTACGAGCAGTACTTC.

CDR3 in DNA: TGTGCCAGCAGCGTAGTTAGCGGGGGGGACACCGGGGAGCTGTTTTTT. As protein: CASSVVSGGDTGELFF. The chain has TRBV9 and TRBJ2-2, with 11 bases fitting TRBD2. Per the germline V gene, CDR1 is SGDLS and CDR2 is YYNGEE. Germline trimming cut 0 bases from V and 3 bases from J; bases unmatched to any gene: 1. CDR3 length equals 16 residues.

The gene calls are TRBV5-1 and TRBJ2-4, with TRBD2 as a possible D gene (6 bases). In germline, CDR1 is SGHRS, CDR2 YFSETQ. There are 14 residues in the CDR3. V lost 4 bases to trimming and J lost 5 bases, with 13 bases between them. The CDR3 region has the DNA TGCGCCAGCAGCGCCGGGACTGGGGAAAACATTCAGTACTTC. Translating gives CASSAGTGENIQYF.

This clone was found a few times. V usage is TRBV10-2 and J usage is TRBJ2-7; tentative D call: TRBD1 (5 bases). Germline CDR1 and CDR2: WSHSY and SAAADI. V was cut by 2 bases and J by 0 bases, with 14 bases left in between. This CDR3 has 16 amino acids. CDR3 region: CASSEATAFLSYEQYF. The CDR3 DNA reads TGCGCCAGCAGTGAGGCGACAGCGTTCCTCTCCTACGAGCAGTACTTC.

The chain uses TRBV11-2 and TRBJ2-7, with 8 bases fitting TRBD1. CDR3 length equals 14 residues. Trimming took 3 bases from V and 6 from J; bases not matched to a gene: 7. Germline V lookup: CDR1 SGHAT, CDR2 FQNNGV. The chain's CDR3 is CASSFGARGREQYF. The CDR3 coding sequence is TGTGCCAGCAGCTTTGGGGCCAGGGGGCGCGAGCAGTACTTC.

The rearrangement links TRBV2 to TRBJ1-1, with TRBD1 matching 7 bases. Trimming cost V 6 bases and J 0 bases; bases outside gene matches: 4. Germline V gives CDR1 SNHLY, CDR2 FYNNEI. The CDR3 has 14 amino acids. The CDR3 loop reads CASRLTGLNTEAFF. In nucleotides, the CDR3 is TGTGCCAGCAGACTGACAGGGCTGAACACTGAAGCTTTCTTT.

The V call is TRBV30, the J call TRBJ1-5; D remains ambiguous. Germline-derived CDR1 and CDR2 are GTSNPN and SVGIG (reference sequence). The germline V and J ends were trimmed by 5 bases and 3 bases, with 14 bases remaining between them. The CDR3 has 14 amino acids. CDR3 loop: CAWGPRGYNQPQHF. DNA of the CDR3: TGTGCCTGGGGACCCCGGGGATACAATCAGCCCCAGCATTTT. Full variable domain (remainder filled in from reference TRBV30 and TRBJ1-5): SQTIHQWPATLVQPVGSPLSLECTVEGTSNPNLYWYRQAAGRGLQLLFYSVGIGQISSEVPQNLSASRPQDRQFILSSKKLLLSDSGFYLCAWGPRGYNQPQHFGDGTRLSIL.

J is TRBJ2-7 and V is TRBV3-1 (or the pseudogene TRBV3-2); perhaps TRBD2 as D (6 bases). Germline CDR1 and CDR2: LGHDT and YNNKEL (reference sequence). The germline V and J ends were trimmed by 4 bases and 2 bases, with 9 bases remaining between them. The CDR3 is made up of 13 amino acids. The CDR3 here is CASSRGGAYEQYF. The CDR3 DNA follows: TGTGCCAGCAGCCGAGGAGGGGCCTACGAGCAGTACTTC.